This T cell receptor beta chain was observed in a study of tumor-infiltrating lymphocytes in primary liver carcinoma. Priming with a constant-region primer yielded TCR beta cDNA from around 540 ng total RNA. Nested multiplex PCR, run for three rounds with slightly modified ARM-PCR, yielded TCR beta libraries. TCRdb reprocessed the multiplex PCR reads via MiXCR and lists one record per CDR3 protein. The sample shows about 74,000 distinct CDR3 sequences, over 60% of them seen only once. Worth noting for this clonotype: Since no conserved phenylalanine or tryptophan closes the CDR3, a read error is the likely cause.

Total RNA and DNA came together from about 21-30 mg of bulk tissue without cell sorting. The sequencing input was liver tumor tissue from sampling region 4. As for subset: tumor region T4, right-lateral pole. This receptor was taken from a middle-aged man with primary liver carcinoma and hepatitis B virus infection.

The CDR3 protein is CVSSLLSNGFEQFL. The CDR3 coding sequence is TGTGTCAGCAGCTTACTTTCCAACGGTTTTGAGCAGTTCCTC. The chain is built from TRBV11-2 and TRBJ2-1; D is ambiguous. Germline values: CDR1 SGHAT, CDR2 FQNNGV. The CDR3 consists of 14 residues.